This entry features one T cell receptor (beta chain) sequence. Its antigen is not known. The sample originates from a study of T cell responses to AZD1222 COVID-19 vaccine. Whole-study findings and limits: It should be noted that donors were predominantly white British and more often female, and clonal diversity was possibly underestimated.

Data came from immunoSEQ multiplex PCR; TCRdb stores just in-frame clones and leaves some out. The table lists about 170,000 clones, about 89% of them singletons, with approximately 1.6% in the top ten. Germline-derived CDR1 and CDR2 are MDHEN and SYDVKM. The CDR3 length is 16 residues. The trim removed 4 bases at V and 4 bases at J, leaving 9 bases unmatched. V and J are TRBV28 and TRBJ1-2; 10 bases agree with TRBD1. The source is an adult in good health. Specimen: peripheral blood, collected on day 0 of AZD1222 vaccination. The DNA of the CDR3 is TGTGCCAGCAGTTCCCCCGGGACAGGGGACAGCTATGGCTACACCTTC. This sequence encodes CASSSPGTGDSYGYTF.